This is a list of T cell receptor beta chains from one sample in a study of cytomegalovirus exposure and HLA in healthy donors. Generated by immunoSEQ multiplex PCR, the TCRdb table keeps only in-frame clones and is missing some. Altogether about 110,000 clones are present, 71% being singletons, with the ten largest covering 2.8%. Material for sequencing was PBMCs. The receptor source for this set is a female donor in good health and CMV-seronegative. CDR3s include the opening cysteine and the closing phenylalanine or tryptophan. D genes are given only for firm matches. Rows give clone size only sometimes, using once, few, many, or a class for an expanded clone.

J gene: TRBJ2-5
D gene: -
clone size: -
V gene: TRBV9
CDR3 DNA: TGTGCCAGCAGCGTAGCGCGGGACGCCGGAAGGGCCCAGTACTTC
CDR3 protein: CASSVARDAGRAQYF

J gene: TRBJ2-7
D gene: -
clone size: -
V gene: TRBV5-8
CDR3 DNA: TGTGCCAGCAGCTTTGGAGGATACGAGCAGTACTTC
CDR3 protein: CASSFGGYEQYF

J gene: TRBJ1-1
D gene: -
clone size: once
V gene: TRBV20-1
CDR3 DNA: TGCAGTGCACACTCCGGGACAGAAGCTTTCTTT
CDR3 protein: CSAHSGTEAFF

J gene: TRBJ1-5
D gene: -
clone size: -
V gene: TRBV28
CDR3 DNA: TGTGCCAGCAGTTTCCCGGCGATTTGGACAAATCAGCCCCAGCATTTT
CDR3 protein: CASSFPAIWTNQPQHF

J gene: TRBJ2-4
D gene: TRBD2
clone size: -
V gene: TRBV4-1
CDR3 DNA: TGCGCCAGCAGCCAAGATCTTCATCCGGCGGGAGAGGAAAACATTCAGTACTTC
CDR3 protein: CASSQDLHPAGEENIQYF

J gene: TRBJ2-2
D gene: -
clone size: -
V gene: TRBV5-8
CDR3 DNA: TGTGCCAGCAGCTGGCCCCCGCACACCGGGAAGCTGTTTTTT
CDR3 protein: CASSWPPHTGKLFF

J gene: TRBJ1-4
D gene: TRBD1
clone size: -
V gene: TRBV15
CDR3 DNA: TGTGCCACCAGCAGAACCGGGACAGCCTCAAAAGCAACTAATGAAAAACTGTTTTTT
CDR3 protein: CATSRTGTASKATNEKLFF

J gene: TRBJ1-1
D gene: -
clone size: -
V gene: TRBV19
CDR3 DNA: TGTGCCAGTAGTACTCATATCAGGGCCAACACTGAAGCTTTCTTT
CDR3 protein: CASSTHIRANTEAFF

J gene: TRBJ2-1
D gene: TRBD1
clone size: -
V gene: TRBV2
CDR3 DNA: TGTGCCAGCATCGGACAGGGAGGAATCGGTGAGCAGTTCTTC
CDR3 protein: CASIGQGGIGEQFF

J gene: TRBJ2-1
D gene: TRBD2
clone size: -
V gene: TRBV10-3
CDR3 DNA: TGTGCCATCAGGGCCCAGCGGGAGGGAAATGAGCAGTTCTTC
CDR3 protein: CAIRAQREGNEQFF

J gene: TRBJ2-5
D gene: -
clone size: -
V gene: TRBV6-5
CDR3 DNA: TGTGCCAGCAGTGCCGCGGCGCAGTGGGAAGAGACCCAGTACTTC
CDR3 protein: CASSAAAQWEETQYF

J gene: TRBJ2-1
D gene: TRBD1
clone size: -
V gene: TRBV28
CDR3 DNA: TGTGCCAGCAGTCAACCGGGACAGTCATACAATGAGCAGTTCTTC
CDR3 protein: CASSQPGQSYNEQFF

J gene: TRBJ1-1
D gene: TRBD1
clone size: -
V gene: TRBV5-1
CDR3 DNA: TGCGCCAGCAGCTTGGTGGCAGGGGGTCGCTTAGCTTTCTTT
CDR3 protein: CASSLVAGGRLAFF

J gene: TRBJ2-7
D gene: TRBD2
clone size: -
V gene: TRBV11-2
CDR3 DNA: TGTGCCAGCAGCTTTGCCGCTCGGGGACTAGGGACCTACGAGCAGTACTTC
CDR3 protein: CASSFAARGLGTYEQYF

J gene: TRBJ1-3
D gene: -
clone size: -
V gene: TRBV7-2
CDR3 DNA: TGTGCCAGCAGCTTGGTGGGGGGGGGAGGAAACACCATATATTTT
CDR3 protein: CASSLVGGGGNTIYF

J gene: TRBJ1-5
D gene: TRBD1
clone size: -
V gene: TRBV28
CDR3 DNA: TGTGCCAGCAGTTTATCGGACAGGGGGTATAGCAATCAGCCCCAGCATTTT
CDR3 protein: CASSLSDRGYSNQPQHF

J gene: TRBJ2-1
D gene: -
clone size: -
V gene: TRBV9
CDR3 DNA: TGTGCCAGCAGCGTAGGGTGGAAGGGGCACAATGAGCAGTTCTTC
CDR3 protein: CASSVGWKGHNEQFF

J gene: TRBJ2-7
D gene: TRBD1
clone size: -
V gene: TRBV30
CDR3 DNA: TGTGCCCGGAGTGTAGGGGACAGGGGGCTATCCTACGAGCAGTACTTC
CDR3 protein: CARSVGDRGLSYEQYF